Each of the 9 T cell receptor beta chains below was sequenced from the same sample in a study of blood T cells in healthy people across ages. Using a J-beta primer mix together with a sample-barcoded 5' primer, a second PCR was run for roughly 6 to 11 cycles. Via MiXCR, TCRdb re-called the 5' RACE reads, giving one row per CDR3 protein. The sample yields 550,000 to 750,000 distinct CDR3 sequences, under 25% seen once. Sequencing used blood. These receptors were obtained from a man aged 65 to 79 in good health.

The chain carries TRBV11-2 and TRBJ1-2; a possible D gene is TRBD1 (6 bases). Deletions cut 2 bases from V and 8 bases from J, with 33 bases between. Germline-derived CDR1 and CDR2 are SGHAT and FQNNGV. CDR3 length equals 20 residues. For the CDR3, the DNA is TGTGCCAGCAGCTTATCCTTCCGGAGGGGGGCTGACAGGAGTATCGGCGGCTACACCTTC. It translates to CASSLSFRRGADRSIGGYTF.

This clonotype was detected only a few times. The CDR3 here is CASSLQFTSGSSYEQYF. DNA for the CDR3: TGTGCCAGCAGCTTGCAGTTCACTAGCGGCTCCTCCTACGAGCAGTACTTC. This chain uses TRBV5-4 with TRBJ2-1; 8 bases line up with TRBD2. The end of the DNA aligns better with TRBJ2-7, so the J call may be wrong. The CDR3 covers 17 residues. CDR1 is SGHNT, CDR2 YYREEE, per germline (reference sequence).

This clonotype was counted ten times or more. The rearrangement joins TRBV28 to TRBJ2-1; D is possibly TRBD2 (7 bases). The CDR3 runs to 15 residues. Between the trimmed V and J ends, which lost 3 bases and 0 bases, there was a span of 9 bases. Germline V gives CDR1 MDHEN, CDR2 SYDVKM. CDR3 sequence (DNA): TGTGCCAGCAGTTTGGGGGGGCCCTCCTACAATGAGCAGTTCTTC. Translation: CASSLGGPSYNEQFF.

The chain couples TRBV3-1 to TRBJ2-7, with 9 nucleotides matching TRBD2. Trimming at V came to 2 bases and at J to 5 bases, leaving 1 base not matched to a gene. The CDR3 length is 13 residues. Looked up from germline, CDR1 is LGHDT and CDR2 is YNNKEL (reference sequence). CDR3 loop: CASSQRLADEQYF. CDR3 sequence (DNA): TGTGCCAGCAGCCAACGACTAGCGGACGAGCAGTACTTC.

The gene calls are TRBV6-6 and TRBJ2-1; no firm D call. The germline V gene encodes CDR1 MNHNY and CDR2 SVGAGI (reference sequence). This CDR3 spans 12 amino acids. Trimming pared 0 bases from V and 12 bases from J, leaving 9 bases between. CDR3 bases: TGTGCCAGCAGTTACTCGAAGAACAGGCAGTTCTTC. It codes for CASSYSKNRQFF.

This clonotype has only a few counts. The chain employs TRBV7-9 and TRBJ2-3; D is unclear. Germline CDR1 reads SEHNR; CDR2 reads FQNEAQ (reference sequence). CDR3 length equals 14 residues. The V end lost 2 bases, the J end lost 1 base, and 7 bases lay between the germline ends. Here the CDR3 DNA reads TGTGCCAGCAGCTTAAACGGAGGCACAGATACGCAGTATTTT. As protein: CASSLNGGTDTQYF. The whole variable domain, remainder taken from reference TRBV7-9 and TRBJ2-3, is DTGVSQNPRHKITKRGQNVTFRCDPISEHNRLYWYRQTLGQGPEFLTYFQNEAQLEKSRLLSDRFSAERPKGSFSTLEIQRTEQGDSAMYLCASSLNGGTDTQYFGPGTRLTVL.

This clonotype was counted at least ten times. The chain employs TRBV7-9 and TRBJ2-3; 11 nucleotides match TRBD2. CDR1 SEHNR and CDR2 FQNEAQ come from the germline V gene (reference sequence). V gave up 5 bases and J gave up 6 bases; unmatched junction bases: 10. This CDR3 region has 16 residues. CDR3 bases: TGTGCCAGCAGCCTCCAACCGACTAGCGGGATTGATACGCAGTATTTT. Amino acids: CASSLQPTSGIDTQYF.

This clonotype appeared a few times. V and J are TRBV6-6 and TRBJ2-1; possibly TRBD2 for D (6 bases). The J call may be faulty, since TRBJ2-5 better matches the DNA end. CDR3 size: 12 residues. Germline CDR1 reads MNHNY; CDR2 reads SVGAGI (reference sequence). The CDR3 here is CAGGIHGETQYF. DNA for the CDR3: TGTGCCGGCGGGATTCATGGGGAGACCCAGTACTTC.

This clonotype was seen a few times. V and J are TRBV5-1 and TRBJ2-5, with D possibly called TRBD1 or TRBD2 (5 bases each). The J call may not be correct, given that the DNA end is closer to TRBJ2-7. The CDR3 covers 13 residues. The germline V gene has CDR1 SGHRS and CDR2 YFSETQ. The CDR3 DNA reads TGCGCCAGCAGCTTTGGGGGTCCCTACGAGCAGTACTTC. It encodes CASSFGGPYEQYF.